This TCR beta chain was identified in a study of vaccination and CD4 T cells after COVID-19. Study-level information: Post-COVID draws followed diagnosis by a median roughly 99 days (range 35 to 161). The study's findings and limits: The rise in median SARS-CoV-2-reactive clonotypes, from around 20 to 38, was not significant. It was observed that, in convalescent patients, a median approximately 90% of reactive clones arose only post-vaccination.

CDR1 and CDR2 from the germline V gene are SGHTA and FQGNSA. Trimming removed 3 bases at V and 7 bases at J, with 19 bases between. The CDR3 is 15 residues long. Stated treatment: roughly 11-day PBMC culture with coronavirus spike peptide pools or control peptides (ViraFEST assay). ViraFEST relied on peptide pools to expand antigen-specific T cells; the TCRs were sequenced afterward. With the Oncomine TCR Beta short-read assay, DNA from cultured CD4+ T cells was sequenced. TCRdb used MiXCR to reprocess the PCR reads, holding one entry per CDR3 protein. The sample records approximately 12,000 distinct CDR3 sequences, more than 30% being singletons. To note about this clonotype: Its antigen is undetermined.

The sample was CD4+ T cells from blood, cultured in vitro, taken after SARS-CoV-2 vaccination. V gene TRBV7-2 combines with J gene TRBJ2-7, with D perhaps being TRBD1 or TRBD2 (5 bases each). The origin of this receptor is a human donor who had recovered from COVID-19. CDR3 DNA: TGTGCCAGCAGCTTGGCAGGGACCGAACGGGGTGAGCAGTACTTC. Protein: CASSLAGTERGEQYF. Combining the CDR3 with reference TRBV7-2 and TRBJ2-7 gives the whole variable domain GAGVSQSPSNKVTEKGKDVELRCDPISGHTALYWYRQSLGQGLEFLIYFQGNSAPDKSGLPSDRFSAERTGGSVSTLTIQRTQQEDSAVYLCASSLAGTERGEQYFGPGTRLTVT.